This T cell receptor beta chain was sequenced in a study of blood T cell repertoires in COVID-19. Study summary: PBMCs, B-cell-depleted T cells, or T cells were the source of the cDNA or gDNA that made up the material.

Germline CDR1 is SGHAT and CDR2 is FQNNGV. The ends lost 7 bases at V and 2 bases at J; junction bases unmatched: 9. The CDR3 is made up of 16 amino acids. The repertoire was sequenced with immunoSEQ multiplex PCR; TCRdb's copy has only in-frame clones and lacks some. The table has more than 85,000 clones, 75% to 80% seen once. Material for sequencing was peripheral blood. The chain uses TRBV11-2 and TRBJ2-5; 11 bases are a match to TRBD2. This sequence was found in an elderly woman with active or convalescent COVID-19. The DNA of the CDR3 is TGTGCCAGCACCCAAACCCGACTAGCGGGACAAGAGACCCAGTACTTC. Translated, it gives CASTQTRLAGQETQYF.